This TCR beta chain was identified during a study of regulatory T cells in long-lasting Graves disease. Trimming removed 5 bases at V and 7 bases at J, with 18 bases between. The CDR3 covers 15 residues. Germline CDR1 MDHEN, CDR2 SYDVKM. Time point noted: persistent/refractory GD, antithyroid drugs over 5 years with positive TRAb. PBMCs provided the RNA from which the TCR library was made. Study-wide results and caveats: Favored gene segments in persistent disease were TRBV28, TRBJ1-2 and TRBJ2-5. A reduction in accuracy may have resulted from the small sample size.

CDR3 regions were amplified by Arm-PCR using iRepertoire HTBI primers to build TCR beta libraries. TCRdb re-analysed the multiplex PCR reads in MiXCR, keeping a single row per CDR3 protein. The data contain 400,000 to 600,000 distinct CDR3 sequences, 20% to 25% of them singletons. The sample holds many counts of this clonotype. Its matching antigen is unknown. This TCR derives from a female donor with Graves disease. This sample comprised peripheral blood mononuclear cells (PBMCs), obtained when the disease was refractory, from a patient treated with antithyroid drugs. The rearrangement links TRBV28 to TRBJ1-5, with D unresolved. The CDR3 DNA reads as TGTGCCAGCAGTCCCTACCCTTTGGAGGGCCAGCCCCAGCATTTT. Its translation: CASSPYPLEGQPQHF. The variable domain in full, completed from reference TRBV28 and TRBJ1-5, reads DVKVTQSSRYLVKRTGEKVFLECVQDMDHENMFWYRQDPGLGLRLIYFSYDVKMKEKGDIPEGYSVSREKKERFSLILESASTNQTSMYLCASSPYPLEGQPQHFGDGTRLSIL.